This note documents a single TCR beta chain sequence. The antigen remains undetermined. The protocol was immunoSEQ multiplex PCR, while the TCRdb copy is restricted to in-frame clones and leaves out a portion. This sample has more than 100,000 clones, with approximately 93% found just once. The data belong to a study of T cell responses to AZD1222 COVID-19 vaccine. The study, taken as a whole, reports: Donors were largely white British and mainly female; clonal diversity was possibly underestimated.

V was pared by 0 bases and J by 3 bases, with 12 bases between. Germline loops: CDR1 MGHRA, CDR2 YSYEKL. This CDR3 contains 16 residues. This receptor was identified in an adult in good health. V gene TRBV4-1 combines with J gene TRBJ1-5, with TRBD1 as a possible D gene (5 bases). Specimen: peripheral blood, collected on day 0 of AZD1222 vaccination. As DNA, the CDR3 is TGCGCCAGCAGCCAAGACGAGGGGAAGACCAATCAGCCCCAGCATTTT. Its protein is CASSQDEGKTNQPQHF.